Listed below are T cell receptor beta chains from one sample, sequenced in a study of blood T cell repertoires in COVID-19. Clones were sequenced by immunoSEQ multiplex PCR, and TCRdb holds only the in-frame ones, with some missing. The table lists approximately 100,000 clones, approximately 90% of them singletons, with around 4% in the top ten. Sequencing used peripheral blood. Receptor source: a human donor with COVID-19, enrolled during active disease. The donor label of this sample is uncertain. Each CDR3 is given with its conserved first and last residue. D genes are given only for firm matches. Part of the rows lack a size; the others show once, few, many or a class for expanded clones.

-	TRBV18	-	TRBJ1-1	CASSPRGDTEAFF	TGTGCCAGCTCACCACGCGGGGACACTGAAGCTTTCTTT
-	TRBV18	-	TRBJ2-5	CASSPGARQETQYF	TGTGCCAGCTCACCTGGGGCGAGGCAAGAGACCCAGTACTTC
-	TRBV7-3	-	TRBJ2-2	CASSLSQGPTGELFF	TGTGCCAGCAGCTTAAGTCAGGGTCCCACCGGGGAGCTGTTTTTT
TRBD1	TRBV7-6	-	TRBJ2-3	CASSLAGTGGTDTQYF	TGTGCCAGCAGCTTAGCAGGGACAGGGGGCACAGATACGCAGTATTTT
-	TRBV2	-	TRBJ2-7	CASLLAEISHEQYF	TGTGCCAGCCTTCTGGCGGAAATCTCCCACGAGCAGTACTTC
TRBD2	TRBV10-3	-	TRBJ2-7	CAISDSNKRGVYEQYF	TGTGCCATCAGTGATAGTAATAAGCGGGGGGTCTACGAGCAGTACTTC
-	TRBV2	-	TRBJ2-7	CASSEYGSSYEQYF	TGTGCCAGCAGTGAGTACGGGAGCTCCTACGAGCAGTACTTC
TRBD1	TRBV2	-	TRBJ1-6	CASRGTGLHSPLHF	TGTGCCAGCAGGGGGACAGGGTTGCATTCACCCCTCCACTTT
TRBD2	TRBV3-1/TRBV3-2	-	TRBJ2-1	CASSQGLGINEQFF	TGTGCCAGCAGCCAGGGACTAGGGATCAATGAGCAGTTCTTC
TRBD1	TRBV25-1	once	TRBJ2-2	CASSESLQGALGGGELFF	TGTGCCAGCAGTGAATCACTACAGGGGGCCCTAGGTGGCGGGGAGCTGTTTTTT
TRBD1	TRBV7-9	once	TRBJ1-6	CASSARQGFGSTYNSPLHF	TGTGCCAGCAGCGCCCGACAGGGTTTCGGTTCGACCTATAATTCACCCCTCCACTTT
-	TRBV4-2	-	TRBJ2-1	CASSPYFSSYNEQFF	TGTGCCAGCAGCCCCTATTTTAGCTCCTACAATGAGCAGTTCTTC
TRBD1	TRBV5-1	-	TRBJ1-2	CASIPGQEGYGYTF	TGCGCCAGCATTCCGGGACAGGAAGGCTATGGCTACACCTTC
-	TRBV6-5	-	TRBJ1-1	CASRADRNTEAFF	TGTGCCAGCAGGGCGGACAGGAACACTGAAGCTTTCTTT
-	TRBV10-2	-	TRBJ1-6	CASSESKGMGNSPLHF	TGCGCCAGCAGTGAGTCCAAGGGGATGGGTAATTCACCCCTCCACTTT
-	TRBV28	few	TRBJ1-5	CATSRGNWEPQHF	TGTGCCACCTCGAGGGGGAACTGGGAGCCCCAGCATTTT
TRBD2	TRBV5-4	-	TRBJ2-5	CASSRGGGDQETQYF	TGTGCCAGCAGCCGGGGGGGAGGGGACCAAGAGACCCAGTACTTC
-	TRBV11-2	once	TRBJ1-1	CASSSSGVNTEAFF	TGTGCCAGCAGCTCATCAGGGGTGAACACTGAAGCTTTCTTT
-	TRBV11-3	-	TRBJ2-3	CASSLDPVVADTQYF	TGTGCCAGCAGCTTAGATCCGGTTGTCGCAGATACGCAGTATTTT
TRBD2	TRBV4-2	-	TRBJ2-2	CASSQEGLAGGLDTGELFF	TGTGCCAGCAGCCAAGAAGGACTAGCGGGAGGGCTGGACACCGGGGAGCTGTTTTTT
TRBD1	TRBV19	-	TRBJ1-5	CASRTGGTREQPQHF	TGTGCCAGTAGGACAGGGGGAACGCGGGAACAGCCCCAGCATTTT
TRBD2	TRBV19	-	TRBJ2-3	CASSRIGLAGGISTDTQYF	TGTGCCAGTAGTAGGATCGGACTAGCGGGAGGCATAAGCACAGATACGCAGTATTTT
-	TRBV11-2	-	TRBJ1-1	CASRDTVSAFF	TGTGCCAGCAGGGATACAGTGTCAGCTTTCTTT
TRBD1	TRBV14	-	TRBJ1-2	CASSQVQGGYYGYTF	TGTGCCAGCAGCCAAGTTCAGGGGGGCTACTATGGCTACACCTTC
TRBD1	TRBV5-6	-	TRBJ2-1	CASATGTGAYNEQFF	TGTGCCAGCGCCACCGGGACAGGGGCCTACAATGAGCAGTTCTTC
-	TRBV2	-	TRBJ1-6	CASSEAGYNSPLHF	TGTGCCAGCAGTGAAGCCGGCTATAATTCACCCCTCCACTTT
-	TRBV5-1	-	TRBJ2-6	CASSFGGGANVLTF	TGCGCCAGCAGCTTCGGGGGTGGGGCCAACGTCCTGACTTTC
TRBD2	TRBV7-9	-	TRBJ2-1	CASQQGLAGRNEQFF	TGTGCCAGTCAACAGGGACTAGCGGGGAGGAATGAGCAGTTCTTC
-	TRBV27	-	TRBJ1-1	CASSNRENTEAFF	TGTGCCAGCAGTAACAGGGAGAACACTGAAGCTTTCTTT
TRBD2	TRBV10-3	-	TRBJ2-1	CAISPGLGGYNEQFF	TGTGCCATCAGTCCGGGACTAGGGGGGTACAATGAGCAGTTCTTC
-	TRBV25-1	-	TRBJ2-5	CASSEVGGRTGTQYF	TGTGCCAGCAGTGAAGTAGGAGGAAGAACGGGGACCCAGTACTTC
-	TRBV6-1	once	TRBJ1-2	CASSENGGVGYTF	TGTGCCAGCAGTGAAAATGGGGGGGTTGGCTACACCTTC
TRBD1	TRBV29-1	-	TRBJ1-5	CSVLEQGGRTQPQHF	TGCAGCGTATTAGAACAGGGGGGAAGGACTCAGCCCCAGCATTTT
TRBD1	TRBV3-1/TRBV3-2	-	TRBJ1-1	CASSARDSNTEAFF	TGTGCCAGCAGCGCCCGGGACAGTAACACTGAAGCTTTCTTT
-	TRBV5-1	-	TRBJ2-1	CASSQAPPGVANEQFF	TGCGCCAGCAGCCAGGCCCCCCCGGGAGTGGCGAATGAGCAGTTCTTC
-	TRBV7-7	-	TRBJ2-5	CASSLVGPGETQYF	TGTGCCAGCAGCTTAGTGGGGCCGGGAGAGACCCAGTACTTC
-	TRBV28	-	TRBJ2-7	CASRPRTAHSYEQYF	TGTGCCAGCAGACCCCGGACAGCCCATTCCTACGAGCAGTACTTC
-	TRBV7-8	-	TRBJ2-7	CASSSLIPSTAGYEQYF	TGTGCCAGCAGCTCCCTAATACCGTCGACAGCGGGCTACGAGCAGTACTTC
-	TRBV3-1/TRBV3-2	-	TRBJ2-7	CASSQEGGSEQYF	TGTGCCAGCAGCCAAGAAGGGGGATCCGAGCAGTACTTC
TRBD1	TRBV5-1	-	TRBJ1-4	CASSLAGTEDEKLFF	TGCGCCAGCAGCTTGGCCGGGACAGAGGATGAAAAACTGTTTTTT
-	TRBV5-1	-	TRBJ1-3	CASSSAGVSSGNTIYF	TGCGCCAGCAGCTCCGCAGGGGTCTCCTCTGGAAACACCATATATTTT
TRBD1	TRBV6-5	once	TRBJ1-2	CASRPQGSSGYTF	TGTGCCAGCAGACCACAGGGGTCGTCCGGCTACACCTTC
TRBD1	TRBV2	-	TRBJ2-1	CASSTGQPGRDQQFF	TGTGCCAGCAGTACGGGACAGCCCGGCCGGGATCAGCAGTTCTTC
-	TRBV5-6	-	TRBJ2-2	CASSFSAGNTGELFF	TGTGCCAGCAGCTTTTCGGCAGGGAACACCGGGGAGCTGTTTTTT
TRBD2	TRBV19	-	TRBJ2-5	CASGRGTCGGPLQETQYF	TGTGCCAGTGGACGGGGGACTTGCGGGGGGCCTCTTCAAGAGACCCAGTACTTC
-	TRBV6-1	-	TRBJ1-5	CASSERPAGNQPQHF	TGTGCCAGCAGTGAAAGGCCAGCAGGGAATCAGCCCCAGCATTTT
-	TRBV18	-	TRBJ1-3	CASSPSTEGGNTIYF	TGTGCCAGCTCACCCTCCACAGAGGGAGGAAACACCATATATTTT
TRBD2	TRBV11-2	-	TRBJ2-1	CASSLDRTSPMNEQFF	TGTGCCAGCAGCTTAGATAGGACTAGCCCCATGAATGAGCAGTTCTTC
-	TRBV6-5	once	TRBJ2-7	CASSPGTASLYEQYF	TGTGCCAGCAGCCCCGGGACTGCGTCACTCTACGAGCAGTACTTC
-	TRBV6-1	-	TRBJ2-5	CASSEIRQVQETQYF	TGTGCCAGCAGTGAAATTCGGCAGGTCCAAGAGACCCAGTACTTC
-	TRBV28	-	TRBJ2-1	CASSLTALNEQFF	TGTGCCAGCAGTTTGACAGCTCTAAATGAGCAGTTCTTC
-	TRBV11-2	-	TRBJ2-1	CASRYTRGNEQFF	TGTGCCAGCAGATATACAAGGGGGAATGAGCAGTTCTTC
-	TRBV21-1	-	TRBJ2-1	CASSKVPGQYNEQFF	TGTGCCAGCAGCAAGGTCCCGGGACAGTACAATGAGCAGTTCTTC
-	TRBV6-4	-	TRBJ1-3	CASSAQRSGNTIYF	TGTGCCAGCAGTGCCCAGCGCTCTGGAAACACCATATATTTT